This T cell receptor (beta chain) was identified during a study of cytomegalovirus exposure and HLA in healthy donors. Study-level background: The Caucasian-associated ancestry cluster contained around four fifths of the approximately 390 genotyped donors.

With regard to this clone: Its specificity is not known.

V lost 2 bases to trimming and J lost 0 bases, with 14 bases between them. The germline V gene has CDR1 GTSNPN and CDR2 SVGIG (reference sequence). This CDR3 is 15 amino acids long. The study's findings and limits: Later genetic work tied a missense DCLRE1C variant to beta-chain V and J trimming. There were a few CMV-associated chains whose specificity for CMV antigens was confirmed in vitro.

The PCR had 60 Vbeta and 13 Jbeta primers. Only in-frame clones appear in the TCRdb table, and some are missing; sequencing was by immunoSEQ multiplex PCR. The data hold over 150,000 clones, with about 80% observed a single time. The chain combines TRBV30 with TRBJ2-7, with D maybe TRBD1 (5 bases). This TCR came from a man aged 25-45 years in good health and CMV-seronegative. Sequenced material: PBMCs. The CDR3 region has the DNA TGTGCCTGGAGTAGGGGCTACTCGAGCTCCTACGAGCAGTACTTC. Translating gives CAWSRGYSSSYEQYF.